The 32 T cell receptor beta chains listed next were all sequenced from one sample in a study of shared clonotypes between healthy human individuals. Produced via immunoSEQ multiplex PCR; TCRdb's table is partial and in-frame only. The table lists roughly 1,100,000 clones, approximately 76% of them singletons. The sample taken for sequencing was memory CD4+ T cells sorted from blood. Subset: CD45RA-negative fraction. All receptors come from a man aged 18 to 30 in good health.

The chain links TRBV6-1 to TRBJ2-5, with unresolved D. Deletions cut 2 bases from V and 7 bases from J, with 8 bases between. The CDR3 loop spans 12 amino acids. From germline, CDR1 is MNHNS and CDR2 SASEGT. This chain's CDR3 is CASSERGGTQYF. The CDR3 region has the DNA TGTGCCAGCAGTGAAAGAGGTGGGACCCAGTACTTC.

This clone was seen a handful of times. The rearrangement joins TRBV19 to TRBJ2-5; D is perhaps TRBD1 (6 bases). This CDR3 is built from 17 residues. The germline V gene encodes CDR1 LNHDA and CDR2 SQIVND (reference sequence). Trimming stripped 0 bases from V and 5 bases from J, with 19 bases between. This CDR3 is CASSIDRGHPCGETQYF. As DNA, the CDR3 is TGTGCCAGTAGTATAGATCGGGGACACCCCTGTGGGGAGACCCAGTACTTC.

This chain joins TRBV10-2 and TRBJ2-4, with no clear D. The CDR3 is 17 amino acids. Germline CDR1 reads WSHSY; CDR2 reads SAAADI. V lost 0 bases to trimming and J lost 0 bases, with 12 bases between them. The chain's CDR3 is CASSESRTVLAKNIQYF. The DNA of the CDR3 is TGCGCCAGCAGTGAGTCTCGAACCGTTCTAGCCAAAAACATTCAGTACTTC.

The chain uses TRBV2 and TRBJ2-3; 8 nucleotides agree with TRBD2. Unmatched junction bases numbered 7, after V lost 6 bases and J lost 2 bases. The CDR3 is 15 amino acids. CDR1 is SNHLY and CDR2 is FYNNEI in the germline V gene. CDR3 loop: CASSGTSGATDTQYF. In DNA, the CDR3 is TGTGCCAGCAGCGGAACTAGCGGTGCCACAGATACGCAGTATTTT.

The chain couples TRBV16 to TRBJ2-7; TRBD1 might be the D (6 bases). This CDR3 spans 15 amino acids. The germline V and J ends were trimmed by 0 bases and 9 bases, with 18 bases remaining between them. Germline V gives CDR1 KGHSY, CDR2 FQNENV. CDR3 region: CASSQSIQGQGRQYF. The DNA of the CDR3 is TGTGCCAGCAGCCAATCGATCCAGGGGCAGGGGCGGCAGTACTTC.

There are many counts of this clone. The chain employs TRBV2 and TRBJ1-1; D is undetermined. The CDR3 consists of 11 residues. The V gene lost 7 bases and the J gene lost 6 bases, with 9 bases spanning the gap. CDR1 is SNHLY and CDR2 is FYNNEI in the germline V gene. The CDR3 sequence is CASIEFAEAFF. Written as DNA, the CDR3 is TGTGCCAGCATAGAATTTGCTGAAGCTTTCTTT.

V is TRBV30 and J is TRBJ1-2; the D is unclear. The V gene lost 2 bases and the J gene lost 4 bases, with 8 bases spanning the gap. The CDR3 runs 12 residues. Per germline, CDR1 GTSNPN and CDR2 SVGIG (reference sequence). The CDR3 sequence is CAWSLRTYGYTF. CDR3 in DNA: TGTGCCTGGAGTTTGCGGACCTATGGCTACACCTTC.

The V gene is TRBV2, the J gene TRBJ1-2; D is undetermined. V shed 8 bases and J shed 4 bases, with 17 bases lying between them. Per germline, CDR1 SNHLY and CDR2 FYNNEI. The CDR3 is made up of 14 amino acids. The chain's CDR3 is CASLLREKSYGYTF. For the CDR3, the DNA is TGTGCCAGCCTATTGAGAGAAAAGAGCTATGGCTACACCTTC.

The chain carries TRBV6-5 and TRBJ2-1; D gene ambiguous. This CDR3 is built from 13 residues. Looked up from germline, CDR1 is MNHEY and CDR2 is SVGAGI. V lost 7 bases and J lost 1, with 8 bases in between. The CDR3 protein is CASTGFSYNEQFF. The DNA of the CDR3 is TGTGCCAGCACCGGCTTTTCCTACAATGAGCAGTTCTTC.

This clone occurred many times. The chain joins TRBV2 to TRBJ2-2; 11 nucleotides line up with TRBD1. Germline values: CDR1 SNHLY, CDR2 FYNNEI. The CDR3 has 15 residues. The ends lost 5 bases at V and 5 bases at J; junction bases unmatched: 4. The CDR3 loop is CASSWDRGRTGELFF. The DNA for the CDR3 is TGTGCCAGCAGTTGGGACAGGGGGAGGACCGGGGAGCTGTTTTTT.

This clone was picked up many times. The V call is TRBV7-8, the J call TRBJ2-2; 11 bases map to TRBD2. The trim removed 6 bases at V and 6 bases at J, leaving 6 bases unmatched. The V gene's germline CDR1 is SGHVS and CDR2 FQNEAQ. The CDR3 has 15 residues. In DNA, the CDR3 is TGTGCCAGCAGACTAGCGGGAGATGTGGCCGGGGAGCTGTTTTTT. This gives the protein CASRLAGDVAGELFF.

The V gene is TRBV5-1, the J gene TRBJ2-3; 13 nucleotides line up with TRBD2. The CDR3 is 16 residues long. V was clipped by 2 bases and J by 5 bases; unmatched bases: 5. Germline-derived CDR1 and CDR2 are SGHRS and YFSETQ. CDR3 DNA: TGCGCCAGCAGCTTAGGACTAGCGGGAGTGGTAGATACGCAGTATTTT. This sequence encodes CASSLGLAGVVDTQYF.

J is TRBJ1-6 and V is TRBV30, with D uncertain. Germline V gene lookup returns CDR1 GTSNPN and CDR2 SVGIG (reference sequence). This CDR3 has 16 residues. V lost 5 bases, J lost 4 bases, and 18 bases lay in between. The CDR3 DNA is TGTGCCTGGTCTTTATGGACCGTACCTTATAATTCACCCCTCCACTTT. Protein product: CAWSLWTVPYNSPLHF.

V is TRBV5-6 and J is TRBJ1-3; D is uncertain. Germline loops: CDR1 SGHDT, CDR2 YYEEEE. V was clipped by 4 bases and J by 4 bases, with 12 bases between them. The CDR3 consists of 14 residues. CDR3 loop: CASSEASPGNTIYF. CDR3 nucleotides: TGTGCCAGCAGCGAAGCTTCACCAGGAAACACCATATATTTT.

V is TRBV9 and J is TRBJ2-5; D is unresolved. V was cut by 0 bases and J by 5 bases, with 8 bases left in between. The V gene's germline CDR1 is SGDLS and CDR2 YYNGEE. The CDR3 extends over 13 amino acids. CDR3 in DNA: TGTGCCAGCAGCGTAGGGCTCGTGGAGACCCAGTACTTC. It is translated as CASSVGLVETQYF.

With respect to this clone: The junction does not match germline at one end; this may be a read error. The CDR3 nucleotides are TGTGCCAGCAGTTCTGGACCGCAATGGTTTGTCGCCTTC. Protein product: CASSSGPQWFVAF. The V and J genes are TRBV28 and TRBJ1-2; no clear D. CDR3 length equals 13 residues. From germline, CDR1 is MDHEN and CDR2 SYDVKM.

This clone is a singleton in its sample. This rearrangement joins TRBV9 to TRBJ2-3, with D uncertain. Germline values: CDR1 SGDLS, CDR2 YYNGEE. The length of the CDR3 is 10 residues. V was shortened by 4 bases and J by 5 bases, with 2 bases between the two germline ends. In DNA, the CDR3 is TGTGCCAGCAGCCGAGATACGCAGTATTTT. This sequence encodes CASSRDTQYF. The whole variable domain, filled in from reference TRBV9 and TRBJ2-3, reads DSGVTQTPKHLITATGQRVTLRCSPRSGDLSVYWYQQSLDQGLQFLIQYYNGEERAKGNILERFSAQQFPDLHSELNLSSLELGDSALYFCASSRDTQYFGPGTRLTVL.

V usage is TRBV5-8 and J usage is TRBJ1-5, with D hard to call. This CDR3 contains 17 residues. V was pared by 2 bases and J by 2 bases, with 17 bases between. Germline CDR1 SGHTS, CDR2 YDEGEE. CDR3 sequence (DNA): TGTGCCAGCAGCTTCGGCCTAGCGGGTGTGGGCAATCAGCCCCAGCATTTT. Translated, it gives CASSFGLAGVGNQPQHF. Full variable domain (missing parts from reference TRBV5-8 and TRBJ1-5): EAGVTQSPTHLIKTRGQQATLRCSPISGHTSVYWYQQALGLGLQFLLWYDEGEERNRGNFPPRFSGRQFPNYSSELNVNALELEDSALYLCASSFGLAGVGNQPQHFGDGTRLSIL.

The chain couples TRBV30 to TRBJ2-2; 11 bases are shared with TRBD2. The trim removed 8 bases at V and 8 bases at J, leaving 1 base unmatched. CDR3 length: 11 amino acids. Germline CDR1 reads GTSNPN; CDR2 reads SVGIG (reference sequence). The CDR3 region has the DNA TGTGCCACTAGCGGGAGAGGGGAGCTGTTTTTT. Protein product: CATSGRGELFF.

The chain links TRBV5-6 to TRBJ1-1; the D is unclear. Trimming removed 4 bases from V and 6 bases from J, with 13 bases in between. Germline V CDR1 and CDR2: SGHDT, YYEEEE. The CDR3 sequence is 13 residues long. For the CDR3, the DNA is TGTGCCAGCAGCCGTGAGACCGTTGCTGAAGCTTTCTTT. It translates to CASSRETVAEAFF.

The rearrangement links TRBV2 to TRBJ1-4, with D unresolved. The CDR3 extends over 13 amino acids. V lost 9 bases, J lost 4 bases, and 12 bases lay in between. Germline loops: CDR1 SNHLY, CDR2 FYNNEI. CDR3 amino acids: CASFSLVNEKLFF. The DNA for the CDR3 is TGTGCCAGTTTTAGTTTGGTTAATGAAAAACTGTTTTTT.

The rearrangement links TRBV4-3 to TRBJ1-4; unclear D gene. Trimming took off 0 bases at V and 6 bases at J, with 11 bases between the two ends. Germline CDR1 LGHNA, CDR2 YSLEER. The CDR3 runs to 15 residues. The CDR3 DNA sequence: TGCGCCAGCAGCCAAGAAGGACGGAGTGATGAAAAACTGTTTTTT. Translation gives CASSQEGRSDEKLFF.

About this clone itself: Other DNA sequences in this specimen translate into the identical CDR3. This sequence joins TRBV6-1 and TRBJ1-2; 12 nucleotides match TRBD1. Germline V lookup: CDR1 MNHNS, CDR2 SASEGT. With V trimmed by 7 bases and J by 4 bases, 4 bases remained unmatched. This CDR3 contains 14 residues. The CDR3 sequence is CASTGTGGAYGYTF. The CDR3 nucleotides are TGTGCCAGCACCGGGACAGGGGGCGCCTATGGCTACACCTTC.

The chain couples TRBV4-1 to TRBJ2-3; possible D gene TRBD1, 6 bases. This CDR3 has 16 residues. Germline CDR1 is MGHRA and CDR2 is YSYEKL. Trimming removed 3 bases at V and 7 bases at J, with 20 bases between. This CDR3 is CASSQPGQGVGNTQYF. CDR3 nucleotide sequence: TGCGCCAGCAGCCAGCCGGGACAAGGCGTTGGAAATACGCAGTATTTT.

At least ten counts were recorded for this clone. This chain uses TRBV29-1 with TRBJ2-3; D ambiguous. The CDR3 runs to 12 residues. Germline loops: CDR1 SQVTM, CDR2 ANQGSEA. V was shortened by 7 bases and J by 6 bases, with 14 bases between the two germline ends. CDR3: CSARYGPDTQYF. The CDR3 bases are TGCAGCGCGAGATACGGCCCCGATACGCAGTATTTT.

The chain couples TRBV29-1 to TRBJ2-3; tentatively, D is TRBD1 (6 bases). The CDR3 is made up of 12 amino acids. Germline-derived CDR1 and CDR2 are SQVTM and ANQGSEA. V was shortened by 7 bases and J by 1 base, with 9 bases between the two germline ends. The CDR3 loop is CSARQGTDTQYF. In nucleotides, the CDR3 is TGCAGCGCAAGACAGGGCACAGATACGCAGTATTTT.

The chain joins TRBV20-1 to TRBJ1-5, with D unclear. V was trimmed by 4 bases and J by 11 bases, leaving 12 bases between them. Germline lookup yields CDR1 DFQATT and CDR2 SNEGSKA (reference sequence). This CDR3 spans 11 amino acids. The CDR3 region is CSAKEVGTQHF. CDR3 in DNA: TGCAGTGCTAAGGAGGTCGGGACCCAGCATTTT.

This clone was seen a few times. The gene calls are TRBV18 and TRBJ1-4; D ambiguous. Germline assignment: CDR1 KGHSH and CDR2 LQKENI. Trimming took 3 bases from V and 0 from J, leaving 2 bases between them. The CDR3 consists of 13 residues. This CDR3 reads CASSPSTNEKLFF. For the CDR3, the DNA is TGTGCCAGCTCACCCTCAACTAATGAAAAACTGTTTTTT.

The chain links TRBV30 to TRBJ1-5, with a possible D match to TRBD1 (5 bases). The V and J ends lost 1 base and 1 base respectively, with 17 bases between them. The CDR3 loop spans 17 amino acids. Germline-derived CDR1 and CDR2 are GTSNPN and SVGIG (reference sequence). Here the CDR3 reads CAWSDRIQAQSNQPQHF. The CDR3 coding sequence is TGTGCCTGGAGTGACCGGATACAGGCTCAAAGCAATCAGCCCCAGCATTTT.

This clone has just a few counts. The identical CDR3 is also encoded by other nucleotide sequences in the sample. The J gene is TRBJ2-2, the V gene TRBV7-2; D call uncertain. There are 12 residues in the CDR3. Trimming took off 5 bases at V and 3 bases at J, with 4 bases between the two ends. Germline loops: CDR1 SGHTA, CDR2 FQGNSA. Written as DNA, the CDR3 is TGTGCCAGCAGCCTCGACACCGGGGAGCTGTTTTTT. This sequence encodes CASSLDTGELFF.

This clone came up a few times. This chain uses TRBV10-3 with TRBJ2-1, with 8 bases lining up with TRBD2. This CDR3 comprises 16 residues. V lost 6 bases, J lost 7 bases, and 14 bases stayed unmatched. Germline V gene sequence: CDR1 ENHRY, CDR2 SYGVKD. Written as DNA, the CDR3 is TGTGCCATCAGGACCCTCGGGCGGGGGGCTGAAAATGAGCAGTTCTTC. Translated, it gives CAIRTLGRGAENEQFF.

About this clone: The sample holds other DNA sequences that translate to the same CDR3. CDR3 region: CASSPTGTYGYTF. CDR3 bases: TGTGCCAGCAGCCCCACAGGGACTTATGGCTACACCTTC. V usage is TRBV6-5 and J usage is TRBJ1-2, with D possibly being TRBD1 (6 bases). The CDR3 totals 13 residues. CDR1 is MNHEY and CDR2 is SVGAGI in the germline V gene. Trimming removed 6 bases at V and 5 bases at J, with 13 bases between.